The 3 T cell receptor beta chains reported below all come from one sample, sequenced in a study of blood T cell repertoires in COVID-19. The data were produced by immunoSEQ multiplex PCR, yet TCRdb's version contains in-frame clones alone and is incomplete. The data hold some 240,000 clones, with 65% to 85% observed a single time. The specimen was peripheral blood. These receptor sequences come from a human donor in a cohort sampled during active COVID-19.

The rearrangement links TRBV4-2 to TRBJ1-2, with D possibly being TRBD1 (6 bases). Germline values: CDR1 LGHNA, CDR2 YNFKEQ. V gave up 4 bases and J gave up 6 bases, with 15 bases separating them. The CDR3 runs to 14 residues. As DNA, the CDR3 is TGTGCCAGCAGCCCAAGGGGGGGCTTGGATGGCTACACCTTC. It yields the protein CASSPRGGLDGYTF.

This sequence joins TRBV28 and TRBJ2-1, with D perhaps TRBD1 (5 bases). CDR3 length: 16 amino acids. The V gene lost 6 bases and the J gene lost 0 bases, with 15 bases spanning the gap. Germline V lookup: CDR1 MDHEN, CDR2 SYDVKM. In DNA form, the CDR3 reads TGTGCCAGCAGCCAGGGTGGGTTTAGCTCCTACAATGAGCAGTTCTTC. This encodes CASSQGGFSSYNEQFF.

The chain recombines TRBV9 with TRBJ2-2, with 10 bases matching TRBD2. CDR1 and CDR2 (germline): SGDLS, YYNGEE. The junction had 2 bases not matched to a gene; V was cut back by 0 bases and J by 6 bases. The length of the CDR3 is 15 residues. CDR3 sequence reads: CASSVAGLAAGELFF. The CDR3 region has the DNA TGTGCCAGCAGCGTAGCTGGACTAGCGGCCGGGGAGCTGTTTTTT. Full variable domain (missing parts from reference TRBV9 and TRBJ2-2): DSGVTQTPKHLITATGQRVTLRCSPRSGDLSVYWYQQSLDQGLQFLIQYYNGEERAKGNILERFSAQQFPDLHSELNLSSLELGDSALYFCASSVAGLAAGELFFGEGSRLTVL.